Each of the 15 T cell receptor beta chains below was sequenced from the same sample in a study of blood T cell repertoires in COVID-19. The repertoire was sequenced with immunoSEQ multiplex PCR; TCRdb's copy has only in-frame clones and lacks some. Of 250,000 to 350,000 clones in the sample, 85% to 90% were seen once. The specimen was PBMCs or T cells enriched from blood (not recorded which). The receptors here all came from a young woman who had recovered from COVID-19.

The chain couples TRBV5-6 to TRBJ1-1; 7 bases are a match to TRBD1. V was clipped by 0 bases and J by 7 bases; unmatched bases: 9. Germline V lookup: CDR1 SGHDT, CDR2 YYEEEE. The CDR3 extends over 15 amino acids. The CDR3 DNA follows: TGTGCCAGCAGCTTGGTACCAGGGGGTAGGAATGAAGCTTTCTTT. It codes for CASSLVPGGRNEAFF.

The chain employs TRBV4-1 and TRBJ2-1; 9 nucleotides match TRBD2. This CDR3 region has 16 residues. V was pared by 1 base and J by 8 bases, with 9 bases of the junction left unmatched. CDR1 and CDR2 from the germline V gene are MGHRA and YSYEKL. CDR3 coding DNA: TGCGCCAGCAGCCAAGTGATGGCGGGGGGGATGTATGAGCAGTTCTTC. Translation: CASSQVMAGGMYEQFF.

This chain uses TRBV28 with TRBJ1-5, with a tentative D call TRBD1 (5 bases). V lost 9 bases, J lost 6 bases, and 21 bases lay in between. The CDR3 spans 15 residues. From germline, CDR1 is MDHEN and CDR2 SYDVKM. Here the CDR3 DNA reads TGTGCCAGTAAGGTGCAGGGAGGGGTCGGTCAGCCCCAGCATTTT. Protein: CASKVQGGVGQPQHF.

In its sample, this clone was seen a few times. The chain joins TRBV5-4 to TRBJ2-7; TRBD1 aligns across 10 bases. V dropped 5 bases and J dropped 7; count of bases not matched to a gene: 9. The CDR3 runs 14 residues. Germline lookup yields CDR1 SGHNT and CDR2 YYREEE (reference sequence). The CDR3 sequence is CASRPGTGEGEQYF. The DNA for the CDR3 is TGTGCCAGCAGGCCCGGGACAGGGGAAGGGGAGCAGTACTTC.

The CDR3 coding sequence is TGCGCCAGCAGCCAAGGGACAGGGGAAGGAGGCTATGGCTACACCTTC. This gives the protein CASSQGTGEGGYGYTF. The chain joins TRBV4-1 to TRBJ1-2, with TRBD1 matching over 9 bases. The CDR3 covers 16 residues. Per the germline V gene, CDR1 is MGHRA and CDR2 is YSYEKL. The junction had 7 bases not matched to a gene; V was cut back by 1 base and J by 4 bases.

The CDR3 DNA is TGTGCCAGCAGTGGGGCAGGGGAGAGGTATGGCTACACCTTC. The encoded protein is CASSGAGERYGYTF. The J gene is TRBJ1-2, the V gene TRBV2; TRBD1 is a possible D gene (6 bases). Germline assignment: CDR1 SNHLY and CDR2 FYNNEI. This CDR3 contains 14 residues. V was shortened by 4 bases and J by 5 bases, with 14 bases between the two germline ends.

V gene TRBV10-3 combines with J gene TRBJ2-3; 8 positions agree with TRBD2. Per the germline V gene, CDR1 is ENHRY and CDR2 is SYGVKD. The V segment lost 7 bases and the J segment 0 bases; nucleotides outside the gene matches: 9. The CDR3 runs to 16 residues. The CDR3 region has the DNA TGTGCCATCACCACGCAAGCGGGGGCTAGCACAGATACGCAGTATTTT. This sequence encodes CAITTQAGASTDTQYF.

The gene calls are TRBV28 and TRBJ2-5; TRBD2 is a possible D gene (6 bases). The CDR3 loop spans 13 amino acids. With 4 bases removed from V and 5 bases from J, the gap between germline ends came to 11 bases. Germline values: CDR1 MDHEN, CDR2 SYDVKM. Here the CDR3 DNA reads TGTGCCAGCAGTTCTGCGGGGCGGGAGACCCAGTACTTC. Encoded protein: CASSSAGRETQYF.

The rearrangement uses TRBV6-5 and TRBJ2-7, with 7 positions matching TRBD1. CDR1 and CDR2 (germline): MNHEY, SVGAGI. J lost 3 bases, V lost 4 bases, and 6 bases had no gene match. This CDR3 contains 14 residues. As DNA, the CDR3 is TGTGCCAGCAGTTCGACAGGGTATCACTACGAGCAGTACTTC. Its protein product is CASSSTGYHYEQYF.

The rearrangement uses TRBV7-8 and TRBJ2-3; 8 bases are shared with TRBD2. Per the germline V gene, CDR1 is SGHVS and CDR2 is FQNEAQ. The CDR3 contains 14 residues. V shed 6 bases and J 2 bases; nucleotides not matched to a gene: 4. CDR3: CASRREENTDTQYF. CDR3 nucleotide sequence: TGTGCCAGCAGGCGGGAGGAGAACACAGATACGCAGTATTTT.

This chain connects TRBV5-1 to TRBJ2-1; the D gene is possibly TRBD1 (6 bases). V lost 4 bases to trimming and J lost 5 bases, with 16 bases between them. The germline V gene encodes CDR1 SGHRS and CDR2 YFSETQ. The CDR3 contains 15 residues. The DNA of the CDR3 is TGCGCCAGCAGCCGAACAGGGCCGCAAAACAATGAGCAGTTCTTC. It yields the protein CASSRTGPQNNEQFF.

The chain couples TRBV27 to TRBJ1-2; D unresolved. CDR1 is MNHEY, CDR2 SMNVEV, per germline (reference sequence). Trimming cost V 2 bases and J 8 bases, with 6 bases left between them. The CDR3 covers 11 residues. In DNA, the CDR3 is TGTGCCAGCAGTTTAGAGGGCGGCTACACCTTC. Translated: CASSLEGGYTF.

This chain uses TRBV10-3 with TRBJ1-2, with 7 nucleotides matching TRBD1. V dropped 0 bases and J dropped 6; count of bases not matched to a gene: 10. The germline gives CDR1 ENHRY, CDR2 SYGVKD. The CDR3 extends over 16 amino acids. The CDR3 sequence is CAISESGQLIVNGYTF. In nucleotides, the CDR3 is TGTGCCATCAGTGAGTCGGGACAGCTTATTGTAAATGGCTACACCTTC.

The V call is TRBV5-8, the J call TRBJ2-5; 8 positions agree with TRBD1. Unmatched junction bases numbered 7, after V lost 4 bases and J lost 5 bases. The CDR3 has 14 residues. Germline V lookup: CDR1 SGHTS, CDR2 YDEGEE. The CDR3 sequence is CASSQGASRETQYF. The CDR3 DNA is TGTGCCAGCAGCCAGGGGGCTAGTAGGGAGACCCAGTACTTC.

V usage is TRBV5-6 and J usage is TRBJ1-1; D unclear. V was cut by 1 base and J by 1 base, with 8 bases left in between. Germline loops: CDR1 SGHDT, CDR2 YYEEEE. The CDR3 sequence is 14 residues long. CDR3 DNA: TGTGCCAGCAGCTTGAATATCGGGAACACTGAAGCTTTCTTT. Protein: CASSLNIGNTEAFF.